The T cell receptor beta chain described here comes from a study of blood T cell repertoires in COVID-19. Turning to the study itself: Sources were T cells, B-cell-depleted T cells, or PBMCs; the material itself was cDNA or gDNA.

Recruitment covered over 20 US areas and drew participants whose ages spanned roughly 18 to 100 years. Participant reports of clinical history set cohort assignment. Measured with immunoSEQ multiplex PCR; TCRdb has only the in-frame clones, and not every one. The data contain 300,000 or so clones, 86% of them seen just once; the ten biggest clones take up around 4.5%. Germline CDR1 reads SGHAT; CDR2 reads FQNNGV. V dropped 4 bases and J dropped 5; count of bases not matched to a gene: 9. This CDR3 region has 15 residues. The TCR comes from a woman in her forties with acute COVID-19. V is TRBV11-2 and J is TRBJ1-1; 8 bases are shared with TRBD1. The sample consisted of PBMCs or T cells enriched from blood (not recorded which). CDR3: CASSSQGALGTEAFF. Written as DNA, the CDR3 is TGTGCCAGCAGCTCTCAGGGGGCATTGGGAACTGAAGCTTTCTTT.